The source of this TCR beta chain is a study of T cell responses to AZD1222 COVID-19 vaccine. General study findings and limits: Sampling that yielded the repertoires occurred only after the peak T cell response. Seropositive status at baseline applied to only five to seven AZD1222 recipients. Clonal diversity may have been underestimated, and the donors were mostly white British, with more females than males.

V dropped 5 bases and J dropped 11 bases, with 21 bases sitting between them. This CDR3 spans 14 amino acids. Germline V gene sequence: CDR1 SGHTA, CDR2 FQGNSA. Worth noting for this clone: The antigen remains unidentified.

Pooling covered second doses at about 4 or about 12 weeks. The data were produced by immunoSEQ multiplex PCR, yet TCRdb's version contains in-frame clones alone and is incomplete. The sample shows about 56,000 clones, approximately 86% of them seen only once. This chain joins TRBV7-2 and TRBJ1-1; D possibly corresponds to TRBD1 (5 bases). Sequencing used peripheral blood, obtained 28 days after the second AZD1222 dose. This clonotype originated in an adult who received the AZD1222 COVID-19 vaccine. The CDR3 DNA follows: TGTGCCAGCAGCACCCGGGACCGGGCGTTTGAGGCTTTCTTT. Protein product: CASSTRDRAFEAFF.